This T cell receptor beta chain was obtained from a study of blood T cell repertoires in COVID-19. Enrolled during active infection, Seattle patients were then followed longitudinally. Sequencing used immunoSEQ multiplex PCR; TCRdb keeps in-frame clones, though not all of them. The sample carries about 500,000 clones, approximately 88% recorded once. The CDR3 sequence is 13 residues long. Germline V gives CDR1 PRHDT, CDR2 FYEKMQ (reference sequence). Concerning this clone itself: Its ends do not fully match the called genes, so a read error is possible.

The sample taken for sequencing was peripheral blood. The source of this sequence is a woman in her forties or fifties with COVID-19, enrolled during active disease. The chain links TRBV13 to TRBJ2-7, with D perhaps TRBD1 (5 bases). The CDR3 DNA sequence: TGTGCCAGCAGCTTAGGGCAGGGATCTCAGCAGTGCTTC. Amino acids: CASSLGQGSQQCF. Supplemented by reference TRBV13 and TRBJ2-7, the full variable domain reads AAGVIQSPRHLIKEKRETATLKCYPIPRHDTVYWYQQGPGQDPQFLISFYEKMQSDKGSIPDRFSAQQFSDYHSELNMSSLELGDSALYFCASSLGQGSQQCFGPGTRLTVT.